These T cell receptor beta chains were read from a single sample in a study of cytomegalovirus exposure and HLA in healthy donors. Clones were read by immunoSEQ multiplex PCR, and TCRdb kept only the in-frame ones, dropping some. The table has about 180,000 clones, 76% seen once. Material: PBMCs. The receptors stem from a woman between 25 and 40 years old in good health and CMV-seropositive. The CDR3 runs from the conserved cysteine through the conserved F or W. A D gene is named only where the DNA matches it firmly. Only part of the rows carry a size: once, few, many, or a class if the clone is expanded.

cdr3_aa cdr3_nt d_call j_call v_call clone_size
CASSVDSDFPYGYTF TGTGCCAGCAGCGTAGACTCTGATTTTCCCTATGGCTACACCTTC NA TRBJ1-2 TRBV9 NA
CASSPGLTTYQETQYF TGTGCCAGCAGCCCGGGACTAACCACATACCAAGAGACCCAGTACTTC TRBD2 TRBJ2-5 TRBV9 few
CASSKGLAGGPSTDTQYF TGTGCCAGCAGCAAAGGACTAGCGGGGGGGCCCAGCACAGATACGCAGTATTTT TRBD2 TRBJ2-3 TRBV7-2 NA
CAARAAAKNIQYF TGTGCCGCGCGGGCCGCCGCCAAAAACATTCAGTACTTC NA TRBJ2-4 TRBV10-3 NA
CASSLGTGSSGYTF TGCGCCAGCAGCTTGGGGACAGGGAGTAGTGGCTACACCTTC TRBD1 TRBJ1-2 TRBV5-1 NA
CASRTGGYSGNTIYF TGTGCCAGCAGGACAGGGGGTTACTCTGGAAACACCATATATTTT TRBD1 TRBJ1-3 TRBV6-6 NA
CATSRGHDGYTF TGTGCCACCAGCAGAGGACACGATGGCTACACCTTC NA TRBJ1-2 TRBV15 NA
CASTPSSYNEQFF TGTGCCAGTACCCCCAGCTCCTACAATGAGCAGTTCTTC NA TRBJ2-1 TRBV28 NA
CASSGTGVGEKLFF TGTGCCAGCAGCGGGACAGGAGTCGGGGAAAAACTGTTTTTT TRBD1 TRBJ1-4 TRBV5-6 NA
CASSGDSWGYTF TGTGCCAGCAGCGGGGACAGCTGGGGCTACACCTTC TRBD1 TRBJ1-2 TRBV2 once
CASSPSEIYNSPLHF TGTGCCAGCAGCCCGAGTGAAATTTATAATTCACCCCTCCACTTT NA TRBJ1-6 TRBV7-9 once
CASSSGTGPLLTNYGYTF TGTGCCAGCAGTTCCGGGACAGGGCCCCTACTGACTAACTATGGCTACACCTTC TRBD1 TRBJ1-2 TRBV28 NA
CASSQETGRNTEAFF TGTGCCAGCAGCCAGGAGACAGGGCGGAACACTGAAGCTTTCTTT TRBD1 TRBJ1-1 TRBV7-9 NA
CASSFPGQGDNSPLHF TGTGCCAGTAGTTTTCCTGGACAGGGGGATAATTCACCCCTCCACTTT TRBD1 TRBJ1-6 TRBV19 few
CASRGQGLTYEQYF TGTGCCAGCAGGGGACAGGGGCTAACCTACGAGCAGTACTTC TRBD1 TRBJ2-7 TRBV11-3 NA
CASSIRAGGFTSTDTQYF TGCGCCAGCAGCATTAGAGCGGGGGGCTTCACTAGCACAGATACGCAGTATTTT TRBD2 TRBJ2-3 TRBV5-1 NA
CASSSFGTGGHETQYF TGTGCCAGCAGCTCTTTCGGGACAGGGGGCCACGAGACCCAGTACTTC TRBD1 TRBJ2-5 TRBV5-4 NA
CASRQGAPIALF TGTGCCAGCAGGCAGGGGGCCCCGATCGCGCTCTTC NA TRBJ2-7 TRBV21-1 NA
CASSSCLDRTHGYTF TGTGCCAGTAGTAGCTGCCTCGACAGGACTCATGGCTACACCTTC NA TRBJ1-2 TRBV19 NA
CASGAVSSWRVGNQPQHF TGTGCTAGTGGTGCCGTGAGTTCGTGGAGGGTGGGCAATCAGCCCCAGCATTTT NA TRBJ1-5 TRBV12-5 once
CASSLPTGTSNEQFF TGTGCCAGCAGCCTTCCGACAGGGACGAGCAATGAGCAGTTCTTC TRBD1 TRBJ2-1 TRBV5-4 NA
CASSLDLAGVTQYF TGCGCCAGCAGCTTGGATCTGGCGGGGGTTACGCAGTATTTT TRBD2 TRBJ2-3 TRBV5-1 NA
CASSDVEDRSGNTIYF TGTGCCAGCAGCGACGTCGAGGACAGGTCAGGAAACACCATATATTTT TRBD1 TRBJ1-3 TRBV7-9 few
CAWSGPGTGGLRGYTF TGTGCCTGGAGCGGTCCCGGGACAGGGGGTCTACGGGGCTACACCTTC TRBD1 TRBJ1-2 TRBV30 once
CASSPGLAAPDTQYF TGTGCCAGCAGTCCGGGACTAGCCGCGCCAGATACGCAGTATTTT TRBD2 TRBJ2-3 TRBV28 NA
CASSFQGVEKLFF TGTGCCAGCAGCTTTCAAGGGGTCGAAAAACTGTTTTTT NA TRBJ1-4 TRBV11-2 NA
CASRAGLAVYEQYF TGCGCCAGCAGAGCGGGACTAGCGGTCTACGAGCAGTACTTC TRBD2 TRBJ2-7 TRBV5-1 once
CASSDRDGGYEQYF TGTGCCAGCTCAGACCGGGACGGGGGCTACGAGCAGTACTTC NA TRBJ2-7 TRBV18 NA
CASSSPPDTQYF TGTGCCAGCAGTAGCCCGCCAGATACGCAGTATTTT NA TRBJ2-3 TRBV6-5 few
CASSRRPFDADTEAFF TGTGCCAGCAGCCGGCGTCCTTTTGACGCGGACACTGAAGCTTTCTTT NA TRBJ1-1 TRBV9 NA
CASSLAPRTSGLAKNIQYF TGTGCCAGCAGCTTAGCCCCCCGGACTAGCGGACTAGCCAAAAACATTCAGTACTTC TRBD2 TRBJ2-4 TRBV7-2 NA
CASSQETGFYGYTF TGCGCCAGCAGCCAAGAGACAGGTTTCTATGGCTACACCTTC NA TRBJ1-2 TRBV4-1 NA
CASSQDKGADTDTQYF TGCGCCAGCAGCCAAGATAAGGGGGCGGATACAGATACGCAGTATTTT TRBD1 TRBJ2-3 TRBV4-3 NA
CASSPTGDQPQHF TGTGCCAGCAGTCCGACAGGGGATCAGCCCCAGCATTTT TRBD1 TRBJ1-5 TRBV6-5 NA
CASSSGTATYGYTF TGTGCCAGTAGTAGCGGGACAGCTACTTATGGCTACACCTTC TRBD1 TRBJ1-2 TRBV19 once
CASSMALSYEQYF TGTGCCAGTAGTATGGCCCTTTCCTACGAGCAGTACTTC NA TRBJ2-7 TRBV19 NA
CASSFGLARNTGELFF TGTGCCAGCAGCTTCGGACTAGCTAGGAACACCGGGGAGCTGTTTTTT TRBD2 TRBJ2-2 TRBV5-8 NA
CASSLEQGASNTEAFF TGTGCCAGCAGCTTAGAACAGGGGGCCTCGAACACTGAAGCTTTCTTT TRBD1 TRBJ1-1 TRBV13 NA
CASSPQPSGGGTDTQYF TGCGCCAGCAGCCCCCAGCCTAGCGGGGGGGGCACAGATACGCAGTATTTT TRBD2 TRBJ2-3 TRBV4-3 once
CASSLGRAVLAGELFF TGCGCCAGCAGCTTGGGCAGGGCAGTCCTAGCCGGGGAGCTGTTTTTT NA TRBJ2-2 TRBV5-1 few
CASSKGQGTSYNSPLHF TGTGCCAGCAGCAAAGGTCAGGGAACGTCCTATAATTCACCCCTCCACTTT NA TRBJ1-6 TRBV21-1 NA